This T cell receptor (beta chain) is drawn from a study of blood T cell repertoires in COVID-19. Across the whole study: The samples span acute and convalescent COVID-19 from the United States, Italy and Spain. Sample material is recorded as cDNA or gDNA derived from T cells, B-cell-depleted T cells, or PBMCs.

Original methodology: Reference gene primers were amplified, and this amplification served to estimate nucleated cell counts. Here immunoSEQ multiplex PCR was the method, and the copy in TCRdb shows in-frame clones only, minus some. Clone size and the V and J calls come from that table; the DNA yielded D and trimming. The sample comprises some 50,000 clones, under 90% of which are singletons, and under 30% rests with the top ten. This clone has more than one count but fewer than ten. V was trimmed by 1 base and J by 3 bases, leaving 12 bases between them. The germline CDR1 and CDR2 sequences are SGDLS and YYNGEE. This CDR3 has 15 amino acids.

This TCR came from a human donor in a cohort sampled during active COVID-19. This rearrangement joins TRBV9 to TRBJ2-3, with D possibly matching TRBD1 (5 bases). Sequences were obtained from peripheral blood. The CDR3 DNA is TGTGCCAGCAGCGTACACCAGGGTGGGACAGATACGCAGTATTTT. Translating gives CASSVHQGGTDTQYF.